This T cell receptor beta chain stems from a study of shared clonotypes between healthy human individuals. Findings and limits, study-wide: Non-shared clonotypes displayed generation probabilities falling below those of clonotypes present in all four donors.

Remarks on this clone: Its specificity is unknown.

The table came from immunoSEQ multiplex PCR; TCRdb's copy has only in-frame clones and leaves some out. The table has about 2.3 million clones, approximately 95% seen once. CDR3 length equals 18 residues. CDR1 and CDR2 (germline): SGHVS, FQNEAQ. V shed 1 base, J shed 5 bases, and the junction held 9 bases outside the gene matches. The rearrangement links TRBV7-8 to TRBJ2-1; 12 nucleotides agree with TRBD2. The specimen was naive CD4+ T cells from PBMCs. Sample subset: CD45RA+ positively selected. This sequence originates from a young man in good health. Some clones in this sample may be carry-over from other donors' samples. The CDR3, as DNA: TGTGCCAGCAGCTTAGACCGACTAGCGGGAGACCAAGACAATGAGCAGTTCTTC. Residues: CASSLDRLAGDQDNEQFF.